This entry is about one TCR beta chain. The antigen this receptor binds is unknown. Base-call qualities are not available, and no considerably larger clone is one nucleotide away. The data were obtained in a study of blood T cell repertoires in COVID-19 (TCRdb year 2020). Context from the whole study: Samples from collaborators originated in the United States, Italy and Spain and spanned both the acute and convalescent phases of COVID-19. The prospective study material was composed of cDNA or gDNA derived from T cells, B-cell-depleted T cells, or PBMCs. The dataset comprised deeply sampled blood TCRbeta repertoires from subjects exposed to, actively infected with, or recovered from COVID-19. The repertoires were released in a freely available public database intended as a resource for research on the immune response to SARS-CoV-2. The samples were drawn from two sources: the first 160 participants of the ongoing ImmuneRACE study, and 1,000 to 1,500 subjects contributed by 6 global collaborators. Nearly every sample came with metadata listing a de-identified subject ID, COVID-19 status, age in years and sex. Where HLA class I and class II types were available, the types were taken from metadata supplied by the sample provider, not from assay-based typing. Paper-wide results and their limitations: The quantity of clinical and demographic metadata differed by source and by participant and was supplied without curation.

Including cysteine and phenylalanine, the CDR3 has 17 amino acids. Of the read, only the CDR3 DNA is kept; its 51 bases are in frame from base 1. For this chain, trimming is 0 bases at the V end and 5 bases at the J end, and the number of junction bases without a gene match is 10. Based on the germline V gene, the CDR1 and CDR2 sequences are LGHNA and YSLEER. The immunoSEQ Assay, a bias-controlled multiplex PCR, was used to amplify TCRbeta CDR3 regions from genomic DNA. The published analysis was carried out like this. The number of nucleated cells in each sample was estimated from the amplification of reference gene primers within the assay. To quantify the absolute abundance of each unique TCRbeta CDR3 rearrangement, sequence reads were collapsed and filtered. For each sample, productive Simpson clonality was calculated by taking the square root of Simpson's diversity index across productive rearrangements. TCRdb carries this immuneACCESS record with in-frame sequences only. Its versions omit some clonotypes, under half of them owing to an unresolved V gene in the studies checked, with the rest unexplained. Clonal size and the V and J genes are those of that table, whereas D and trimming came from the DNA. In all, the sample holds about 140,000 clones, and over 60% of those were seen once. Of the sample, roughly 9% falls within the top ten clones.

Each collaborating institution followed its own protocols to collect whole blood in K2EDTA tubes. Collaborator samples were shipped for TCRbeta analysis as frozen whole blood, isolated PBMCs, or DNA extracted from either sample type. The sample taken for sequencing was peripheral blood. The sequence derives from a woman aged 50 to 60 with active or convalescent COVID-19. This sequence uses TRBV4-3 and TRBJ2-5, and 9 junction bases match TRBD1. The CDR3 region reads CASSQEAGTGYGETQYF. In nucleotide form, the sequence is TGCGCCAGCAGCCAAGAAGCGGGGACAGGGTATGGGGAGACCCAGTACTTC.